This T cell receptor beta chain derives from a study of blood T cell repertoires in COVID-19. On the study more broadly: The United States, Italy and Spain were the sources of the acute and convalescent COVID-19 samples.

Data came from immunoSEQ multiplex PCR; TCRdb stores just in-frame clones and leaves some out. The repertoire includes about 420,000 clones, 70% to 90% of them detected once, and 0.8% to 0.85% sits in the top ten. Per the germline V gene, CDR1 is SGHTA and CDR2 is FQGNSA. CDR3 length: 14 residues. J lost 2 bases, V lost 3 bases, and 4 bases had no gene match. Seattle-derived patients entered the study during active infection and were followed longitudinally. The sequencing sample was made of peripheral blood. The chain uses TRBV7-2 and TRBJ2-7; 7 nucleotides agree with TRBD1. The TCR comes from a man younger than 35 with COVID-19, enrolled during active disease. The CDR3 region has the DNA TGTGCCAGCAGCTTGGGGACAGCTCCCTACGAGCAGTACTTC. Protein product: CASSLGTAPYEQYF.